These 18 T cell receptor beta chains came from one sample sequenced in a study of blood T cell repertoires in COVID-19. The method was immunoSEQ multiplex PCR; TCRdb's version includes in-frame clones alone and lacks a portion of them. Among fewer than 25,000 clones listed, about 90% were seen once. Material for sequencing was peripheral blood. The source of these receptors is a woman of 80 years or more with active COVID-19.

The chain has TRBV12-3 or TRBV12-4 and TRBJ2-7, with 8 bases aligning to TRBD2. With V trimmed by 5 bases and J by 6 bases, 6 bases remained unmatched. The CDR3 loop spans 13 amino acids. CDR3 sequence reads: CASSPGTSREQYF. The CDR3 DNA reads as TGTGCCAGCAGTCCCGGGACTAGTCGCGAGCAGTACTTC.

The V and J genes are TRBV9 and TRBJ2-1; D unresolved. The V gene lost 4 bases and the J gene lost 8 bases, with 7 bases spanning the gap. In germline, CDR1 is SGDLS, CDR2 YYNGEE. The CDR3 is made up of 11 amino acids. The CDR3 sequence is CASSQVDEQFF. CDR3 nucleotides: TGTGCCAGCAGCCAGGTCGATGAGCAGTTCTTC.

The gene calls are TRBV6-2 or TRBV6-3 and TRBJ2-7; D possibly corresponds to TRBD2 (6 bases). V gave up 6 bases and J gave up 0 bases, with 15 bases separating them. The germline CDR1 and CDR2 sequences are MNHEY and SVGEGT. The CDR3 is 15 residues long. The CDR3 nucleotides are TGTGCCAGCAGCGGGAGCGGGTCTAGCTCCTACGAGCAGTACTTC. It codes for CASSGSGSSSYEQYF.

The chain has TRBV9 and TRBJ2-1, with 11 positions matching TRBD2. Germline V gene data show CDR1 as SGDLS and CDR2 as YYNGEE. The junction had 6 bases not matched to a gene; V was cut back by 0 bases and J by 7 bases. The CDR3 extends over 16 amino acids. The CDR3 here is CASSVELAGAMNEQFF. As DNA, the CDR3 is TGTGCCAGCAGCGTAGAACTAGCGGGGGCCATGAATGAGCAGTTCTTC.

The chain links TRBV4-2 to TRBJ2-5, with 11 bases that match TRBD2. Trimming at V came to 0 bases and at J to 5 bases, leaving 20 bases not matched to a gene. The CDR3 contains 21 residues. CDR1 and CDR2 (germline): LGHNA, YNFKEQ. The CDR3 nucleotides are TGTGCCAGCAGCCAAGATAGTCGCGCCCTAGCGGGGGGCCTTCTAGAGGAGACCCAGTACTTC. It yields the protein CASSQDSRALAGGLLEETQYF.

The V gene is TRBV4-2, the J gene TRBJ2-1; TRBD2 matches at 8 bases. V trimming: 0 bases; J trimming: 2 bases; junction bases outside the gene matches: 6. Germline CDR1 LGHNA, CDR2 YNFKEQ. The CDR3 is 17 residues long. CDR3 sequence reads: CASSQDLAGGAYNEQFF. The CDR3 DNA reads as TGTGCCAGCAGCCAAGATCTGGCGGGGGGTGCCTACAATGAGCAGTTCTTC.

The rearrangement uses TRBV7-3 and TRBJ1-1; the match to TRBD1 covers 10 bases. The CDR3 sequence is 13 residues long. The J segment lost 9 bases and the V segment lost 5 bases, leaving 6 bases of the junction unmatched. Germline CDR1 SGHTA, CDR2 FQGTGA. CDR3 DNA sequence: TGTGCCAGCAGCCCCGGGACAGGGGAAAAAGCTTTCTTT. It yields the protein CASSPGTGEKAFF.

The chain uses TRBV3-1 (or the pseudogene TRBV3-2) and TRBJ1-3; no clear D. V was cut by 2 bases and J by 4 bases, with 12 bases left in between. The CDR3 length is 15 residues. CDR1 LGHDT and CDR2 YNNKEL come from the germline V gene (reference sequence). The CDR3 loop reads CASSQSRTVGNTIYF. Here the CDR3 DNA reads TGTGCCAGCAGCCAAAGCCGGACTGTAGGAAACACCATATATTTT.

The rearrangement joins TRBV10-2 to TRBJ2-1; the match to TRBD2 covers 8 bases. Germline V lookup: CDR1 WSHSY, CDR2 SAAADI. Losses at the gene ends were 0 bases for V and 6 bases for J; bases not matched to a gene: 7. The CDR3 is 16 residues long. The CDR3 DNA reads as TGCGCCAGCAGTGAGTCCGGGGGGGCGGGAGGCAATGAGCAGTTCTTC. Translation: CASSESGGAGGNEQFF.

The J gene is TRBJ2-3, the V gene TRBV18, with D maybe TRBD2 (6 bases). There are 18 residues in the CDR3. The germline V gene has CDR1 KGHSH and CDR2 LQKENI. The V gene lost 6 bases and the J gene lost 0 bases, with 22 bases spanning the gap. CDR3 bases: TGTGCCAGCTCGGCACCGGGACTCAAAGTGAAGAGCACAGATACGCAGTATTTT. Amino acids: CASSAPGLKVKSTDTQYF.

V is TRBV5-4 and J is TRBJ1-1; D perhaps matches TRBD1 (5 bases). The CDR3 runs 15 residues. V was pared by 0 bases and J by 1 base, with 10 bases between. Germline V CDR1 and CDR2: SGHNT, YYREEE (reference sequence). As DNA, the CDR3 is TGTGCCAGCAGCTTGGCGCGGGGCCAGAACACTGAAGCTTTCTTT. It encodes CASSLARGQNTEAFF.

The chain links TRBV3-1 (or the pseudogene TRBV3-2) to TRBJ2-3, with TRBD2 matching over 8 bases. Germline V gene sequence: CDR1 LGHDT, CDR2 YNNKEL (reference sequence). Unmatched junction bases numbered 11, after V lost 4 bases and J lost 5 bases. The CDR3 totals 16 residues. CDR3 sequence reads: CASSPRGRGAGDTQYF. CDR3 nucleotide sequence: TGTGCCAGCAGCCCCCGGGGGCGGGGGGCTGGAGATACGCAGTATTTT.

The chain has TRBV19 and TRBJ2-3; 10 bases map to TRBD1. V shed 0 bases, J shed 4 bases, and the junction held 4 bases outside the gene matches. Germline CDR1 is LNHDA and CDR2 is SQIVND (reference sequence). The CDR3 is 16 amino acids. DNA of the CDR3: TGTGCCAGTAGTATAGATAGGACAGGGGGGGCAGATACGCAGTATTTT. It is translated as CASSIDRTGGADTQYF.

Details on this clone: An end of the junction does not agree with germline; a read error may underlie this. This chain uses TRBV7-7 with TRBJ2-5; 11 nucleotides align to TRBD2. Looked up from germline, CDR1 is SSHAT and CDR2 is FNYEAQ (reference sequence). The CDR3 sequence is 16 residues long. Here the CDR3 reads CASSILPGTSGETQYF. The CDR3 nucleotides are TGTGCTAGCAGCATCCTACCCGGGACTAGCGGTGAGACCCAGTACTTC.

The V call is TRBV27, the J call TRBJ2-2; TRBD2 matches at 7 bases. Trimming removed 5 bases from V and 3 bases from J; junction bases left unmatched: 9. The V gene's germline CDR1 is MNHEY and CDR2 SMNVEV (reference sequence). The CDR3 loop spans 16 amino acids. In nucleotides, the CDR3 is TGTGCCAGCAGTCCTCGGGGGGTTTTTGACACCGGGGAGCTGTTTTTT. Its translation: CASSPRGVFDTGELFF.

This rearrangement joins TRBV18 to TRBJ2-7, with 8 bases identical to TRBD1. Germline assignment: CDR1 KGHSH and CDR2 LQKENI. The CDR3 extends over 14 amino acids. The V and J ends lost 4 bases and 7 bases, in that order; junction bases with no gene match: 9. The CDR3 protein is CASSLGTGSLEQYF. Written as DNA, the CDR3 is TGTGCCAGCTCACTGGGGACAGGCTCGTTGGAGCAGTACTTC.

The chain combines TRBV21-1 with TRBJ1-3; the D call in the table, TRBD1, was not verified against the DNA. TRBV21-1 is marked as a pseudogene. CDR3 length: 17 residues. The CDR3, as DNA: TGTGCCAGCAGCAAAGGAATGGGACAGGGGGCTGGAAACACCATATATTTT. Translation: CASSKGMGQGAGNTIYF.

This sequence joins TRBV7-9 and TRBJ2-3; 11 bases line up with TRBD2. This CDR3 spans 14 amino acids. V shed 5 bases, J shed 8 bases, and the junction held 6 bases outside the gene matches. CDR1 is SEHNR and CDR2 is FQNEAQ in the germline V gene (reference sequence). The CDR3 here is CASSPTSGESTQYF. Written as DNA, the CDR3 is TGTGCCAGCAGCCCGACTAGCGGGGAGAGTACGCAGTATTTT.